The present T cell receptor (beta chain) was sequenced within a study of cytomegalovirus exposure and HLA in healthy donors. Nominal health characterized the donors when sampled, though unrecorded immune exposures were likely. The PCR used 60 Vbeta and 13 Jbeta primers. Sequencing was performed with immunoSEQ multiplex PCR; in TCRdb, only in-frame clones are kept and a portion is missing. Of roughly 220,000 clones listed, 75% are singletons. The CDR3 runs to 17 residues. Per germline, CDR1 SGDLS and CDR2 YYNGEE. This clone was seen just once. Source material: PBMCs. J is TRBJ2-5 and V is TRBV9, with TRBD2 identical over 8 bases. The DNA matches TRBJ2-7 better at its end, which makes the J call doubtful. This TCR derives from a woman aged 25 to 39 in good health and CMV-seronegative. CDR3 coding DNA: TGTGCCAGCAGCGGACCAGCCCCGGGACTAGTCCCCTACGAGCAGTACTTC. This encodes CASSGPAPGLVPYEQYF.